This T cell receptor beta chain was recovered during a study of blood T cell repertoires in COVID-19. Across the whole study: There were acute and convalescent COVID-19 samples, and they came from the United States, Italy and Spain.

Per the study methods: Amplification from reference gene primers served as the basis for estimated nucleated cell counts. Data came from immunoSEQ multiplex PCR; TCRdb stores just in-frame clones and leaves some out. V and J calls plus clone size are reproduced from that table; the DNA served to infer D and trimming. The data contain approximately 400,000 clones, over 75% of them singletons. Participants were aged about 18 to 90 years, lived in some 23 US areas, and enrolled virtually. The CDR3 is 16 amino acids. The germline gives CDR1 SGHTA, CDR2 FQGNSA. V lost 5 bases and J 2 bases, leaving 18 bases between the germline ends.

The sample taken for sequencing was PBMCs or T cells enriched from blood (not recorded which). This receptor was obtained from a man between 25 and 39 years old who had recovered from COVID-19. This sequence joins TRBV7-2 and TRBJ2-5; possible D gene TRBD2, 6 bases. This CDR3 reads CASSLSSGGAQETQYF. In nucleotides, the CDR3 is TGTGCCAGCAGCCTCTCGTCCGGGGGAGCGCAAGAGACCCAGTACTTC.